Listed here are 31 T cell receptor beta chains from one sample, sequenced in a study of blood T cell repertoires in COVID-19. The protocol was immunoSEQ multiplex PCR, while the TCRdb copy is restricted to in-frame clones and leaves out a portion. The sample shows more than 300,000 clones, 87% of them seen only once. Input material: peripheral blood. The source is a woman aged 25 to 39 with COVID-19, enrolled during active disease.

The DNA for the CDR3 is TGTGCCAGCAGCCAAGGCCAGGGTGCTGGGGCCAACGTCCTGACTTTC. Its protein product is CASSQGQGAGANVLTF. The J gene is TRBJ2-6, the V gene TRBV3-1 (or the pseudogene TRBV3-2); D is perhaps TRBD1 (5 bases). CDR3 size: 16 residues. Between the trimmed V and J ends, which lost 1 base and 2 bases, there was a span of 9 bases. CDR1 LGHDT and CDR2 YNNKEL come from the germline V gene (reference sequence).

With regard to this clone: Different DNA sequences within this sample yield the same CDR3. CDR3 coding DNA: TGTGCCAGTAGTATTCGGGGTGGGAACACTGAAGCTTTCTTT. The encoded protein is CASSIRGGNTEAFF. This chain joins TRBV19 and TRBJ1-1; D is unclear. The CDR3 is 14 amino acids. Germline V gene sequence: CDR1 LNHDA, CDR2 SQIVND (reference sequence). V lost 3 bases and J lost 1, with 9 bases in between. Using reference TRBV19 and TRBJ1-1 for the parts outside the CDR3, the full variable domain is DGGITQSPKYLFRKEGQNVTLSCEQNLNHDAMYWYRQDPGQGLRLIYYSQIVNDFQKGDIAEGYSVSREKKESFPLTVTSAQKNPTAFYLCASSIRGGNTEAFFGQGTRLTVV.

This rearrangement joins TRBV2 to TRBJ1-5, with D possibly matching TRBD1 (6 bases). The V gene lost 3 bases and the J gene lost 3 bases, with 9 bases spanning the gap. CDR1 SNHLY and CDR2 FYNNEI come from the germline V gene. The CDR3 has 14 residues. The CDR3 coding sequence is TGTGCCAGCAGTGAGACAGGACTCAATCAGCCCCAGCATTTT. It codes for CASSETGLNQPQHF. Full variable domain (rest looked up from reference TRBV2 and TRBJ1-5): EPEVTQTPSHQVTQMGQEVILRCVPISNHLYFYWYRQILGQKVEFLVSFYNNEISEKSEIFDDQFSVERPDGSNFTLKIRSTKLEDSAMYFCASSETGLNQPQHFGDGTRLSIL.

The chain uses TRBV12-3 or TRBV12-4 and TRBJ2-4; no clear D gene. Trimming removed 4 bases at V and 1 base at J, with 5 bases between. This CDR3 is built from 13 residues. In nucleotides, the CDR3 is TGTGCCAGCAGTTACTGGGCCAAAAACATTCAGTACTTC. It codes for CASSYWAKNIQYF.

This chain links TRBV15 with TRBJ2-5; 7 positions match TRBD2. The V and J ends lost 0 bases and 6 bases, in that order; junction bases with no gene match: 13. The CDR3 loop spans 17 amino acids. Germline values: CDR1 LNHNV, CDR2 YYDKDF (reference sequence). CDR3 sequence reads: CATSRDGTSVPAKTQYF. CDR3 coding DNA: TGTGCCACCAGCAGAGATGGCACTAGCGTCCCGGCGAAGACCCAGTACTTC.

The V gene is TRBV19, the J gene TRBJ2-7; 8 bases fit TRBD1. The CDR3 is 16 amino acids. CDR1 and CDR2 (germline): LNHDA, SQIVND (reference sequence). The junction had 8 bases not matched to a gene; V was cut back by 0 bases and J by 4 bases. The CDR3 nucleotides read TGTGCCAGTAGTATAGATAGCAGAACAGGGGGATACGAGCAGTACTTC. Its protein product is CASSIDSRTGGYEQYF. The variable domain in full, with the rest retrieved from reference TRBV19 and TRBJ2-7, is DGGITQSPKYLFRKEGQNVTLSCEQNLNHDAMYWYRQDPGQGLRLIYYSQIVNDFQKGDIAEGYSVSREKKESFPLTVTSAQKNPTAFYLCASSIDSRTGGYEQYFGPGTRLTVT.

The rearrangement uses TRBV9 and TRBJ2-2, with D maybe TRBD2 (6 bases). The germline V gene encodes CDR1 SGDLS and CDR2 YYNGEE. This CDR3 contains 17 residues. Trimming took off 0 bases at V and 2 bases at J, with 14 bases between the two ends. The CDR3 reads CASSVDGTGKNTGELFF. The CDR3 nucleotides are TGTGCCAGCAGCGTAGATGGGACTGGGAAAAACACCGGGGAGCTGTTTTTT.

The chain recombines TRBV4-2 with TRBJ2-5; 12 positions match TRBD2. In germline, CDR1 is LGHNA, CDR2 YNFKEQ. The CDR3 consists of 17 residues. J lost 2 bases, V lost 4 bases, and 8 bases had no gene match. The CDR3 DNA sequence: TGTGCCAGCAGCCCGCTGACTAGCGGGAGTGGTCAAGAGACCCAGTACTTC. Its protein is CASSPLTSGSGQETQYF.

In regard to this clone: This specimen includes other DNA sequences encoding the same CDR3. The chain combines TRBV28 with TRBJ1-1; D uncertain. Germline CDR1 MDHEN, CDR2 SYDVKM. V gave up 6 bases and J gave up 0 bases, with 8 bases separating them. The CDR3 is 13 residues long. The CDR3 loop is CASSRGMNTEAFF. The CDR3 DNA follows: TGTGCCAGCAGCCGTGGCATGAACACTGAAGCTTTCTTT.

This clone occurred a few times. The chain employs TRBV28 and TRBJ1-1; D is undetermined. V lost 6 bases and J lost 0, with 14 bases in between. The CDR3 consists of 15 residues. Germline lookup yields CDR1 MDHEN and CDR2 SYDVKM. The CDR3 spells CASSEKRGVNTEAFF. The CDR3 bases are TGTGCCAGCAGCGAGAAACGTGGAGTGAACACTGAAGCTTTCTTT.

The rearrangement links TRBV7-2 to TRBJ2-7; the match to TRBD2 covers 9 bases. This CDR3 comprises 14 residues. Trimming at V came to 3 bases and at J to 2 bases, leaving 2 bases not matched to a gene. Germline V gives CDR1 SGHTA, CDR2 FQGNSA. CDR3 sequence: CASSFSGSAYEQYF. In DNA, the CDR3 is TGTGCCAGCAGCTTTAGCGGGAGTGCCTACGAGCAGTACTTC.

In its sample, this clone was seen a few times. CDR3 residues: CASSSWDRGNNQPQHF. The CDR3 DNA follows: TGTGCCAGCAGTTCCTGGGACAGGGGGAACAATCAGCCCCAGCATTTT. The chain combines TRBV28 with TRBJ1-5; 11 bases line up with TRBD1. The CDR3 extends over 16 amino acids. Trimming cost V 4 bases and J 3 bases; bases outside gene matches: 5. Per germline, CDR1 MDHEN and CDR2 SYDVKM.

The CDR3 region is CASGWTANTGELFF. CDR3 nucleotides: TGTGCCAGCGGATGGACAGCGAACACCGGGGAGCTGTTTTTT. V is TRBV11-1 and J is TRBJ2-2; perhaps TRBD1 as D (6 bases). Germline CDR1 is SGHAT and CDR2 is FQDESV (reference sequence). Trimming removed 8 bases from V and 0 bases from J, with 10 bases in between. The CDR3 is made up of 14 amino acids.

The J gene is TRBJ1-3, the V gene TRBV30; 9 nucleotides line up with TRBD1. Germline lookup yields CDR1 GTSNPN and CDR2 SVGIG (reference sequence). The junction had 5 bases not matched to a gene; V was cut back by 6 bases and J by 5 bases. This CDR3 region has 13 residues. CDR3 DNA sequence: TGTGCCTGCACAGGGGGCTCGCGAAACACCATATATTTT. This codes for CACTGGSRNTIYF.

The chain employs TRBV7-9 and TRBJ1-2; 10 positions agree with TRBD1. The CDR3 contains 14 residues. Germline V lookup: CDR1 SEHNR, CDR2 FQNEAQ (reference sequence). Trimming took 5 bases from V and 6 from J; bases not matched to a gene: 6. The CDR3 region is CASSPLDRGHGYTF. DNA of the CDR3: TGTGCCAGCAGCCCTCTCGACAGGGGGCATGGCTACACCTTC.

By share, this clone counts as medium-sized. This chain joins TRBV6-5 and TRBJ2-2, with D perhaps matching TRBD1 (5 bases). Per the germline V gene, CDR1 is MNHEY and CDR2 is SVGAGI. The CDR3 covers 14 residues. Trimming stripped 0 bases from V and 3 bases from J, with 5 bases between. CDR3 DNA sequence: TGTGCCAGCAGTTACTCAGGGGACACCGGGGAGCTGTTTTTT. It is translated as CASSYSGDTGELFF.

CDR3: CASSLGTSVFTGELFF. Here the CDR3 DNA reads TGTGCCAGCAGCTTAGGGACTAGTGTCTTCACCGGGGAGCTGTTTTTT. This rearrangement joins TRBV11-2 to TRBJ2-2; TRBD2 matches 7 bases. Per the germline V gene, CDR1 is SGHAT and CDR2 is FQNNGV. V shed 1 base and J 4 bases; nucleotides not matched to a gene: 6. The CDR3 runs to 16 residues.

The count of this clone is one. The rearrangement links TRBV29-1 to TRBJ2-7; 10 bases agree with TRBD1. Germline V gives CDR1 SQVTM, CDR2 ANQGSEA. The CDR3 contains 13 residues. J lost 2 bases, V lost 6 bases, and 4 bases had no gene match. CDR3 coding DNA: TGCAGCGTACCCGGGACAGGGGCCTACGAGCAGTACTTC. It yields the protein CSVPGTGAYEQYF.

This chain joins TRBV19 and TRBJ1-4, with D uncertain. The CDR3 covers 16 residues. V was shortened by 5 bases and J by 0 bases, with 13 bases between the two germline ends. The V gene's germline CDR1 is LNHDA and CDR2 SQIVND (reference sequence). The CDR3 coding sequence is TGTGCCAGTAGTCGCAGACACAGTACAACTAATGAAAAACTGTTTTTT. Amino acids: CASSRRHSTTNEKLFF.

This chain uses TRBV14 with TRBJ2-5; D perhaps matches TRBD2 (7 bases). Germline V gene sequence: CDR1 SGHDN, CDR2 FVKESK. V was pared by 7 bases and J by 6 bases, with 24 bases between. The CDR3 runs 16 residues. CDR3 in amino acids: CASTGKVSGGWKTQYF. Here the CDR3 DNA reads TGTGCCAGCACCGGAAAAGTATCGGGGGGCTGGAAGACCCAGTACTTC.

The rearrangement links TRBV24-1 to TRBJ2-7; 8 bases agree with TRBD2. In germline, CDR1 is KGHDR, CDR2 SFDVKD. This CDR3 has 15 residues. The trim removed 0 bases at V and 5 bases at J, leaving 5 bases unmatched. The CDR3 reads CATSDLQSGSNEQYF. CDR3 bases: TGTGCCACCAGTGATTTGCAAAGCGGGAGCAACGAGCAGTACTTC.

The CDR3 region has the DNA TGTGCCAGCACCCAAAGGGGGGGCCCTAGGGGGGAGACCCAGTACTTC. Translating it yields CASTQRGGPRGETQYF. The V call is TRBV28, the J call TRBJ2-5; perhaps TRBD2 as D (7 bases). This CDR3 is built from 16 residues. V was clipped by 7 bases and J by 5 bases, with 23 bases between them. Germline loops: CDR1 MDHEN, CDR2 SYDVKM.

The chain has TRBV5-1 and TRBJ2-2, with 10 bases that match TRBD1. Trimming at V came to 3 bases and at J to 4 bases, leaving 3 bases not matched to a gene. This CDR3 comprises 15 residues. Germline lookup yields CDR1 SGHRS and CDR2 YFSETQ. For the CDR3, the DNA is TGCGCCAGCAGCTCCCGGACAGGGGGCACCGGGGAGCTGTTTTTT. It yields the protein CASSSRTGGTGELFF. The full variable domain, rest sourced from reference TRBV5-1 and TRBJ2-2, is KAGVTQTPRYLIKTRGQQVTLSCSPISGHRSVSWYQQTPGQGLQFLFEYFSETQRNKGNFPGRFSGRQFSNSRSEMNVSTLELGDSALYLCASSSRTGGTGELFFGEGSRLTVL.

CDR3 in amino acids: CASGPRAAGELFF. DNA of the CDR3: TGTGCCAGCGGGCCGAGGGCGGCCGGGGAGCTGTTTTTT. The chain has TRBV28 and TRBJ2-2; TRBD2 might be the D (5 bases). The CDR3 length is 13 residues. Germline CDR1 reads MDHEN; CDR2 reads SYDVKM. Trimming removed 8 bases from V and 6 bases from J, with 13 bases in between. The whole variable domain, remainder taken from reference TRBV28 and TRBJ2-2, is DVKVTQSSRYLVKRTGEKVFLECVQDMDHENMFWYRQDPGLGLRLIYFSYDVKMKEKGDIPEGYSVSREKKERFSLILESASTNQTSMYLCASGPRAAGELFFGEGSRLTVL.

The V and J genes are TRBV11-3 and TRBJ2-5, with a weak D call TRBD2 (5 bases). This CDR3 is built from 14 residues. Trimming removed 1 base from V and 4 bases from J, with 10 bases in between. In germline, CDR1 is SGHNT, CDR2 YENEEA. The CDR3 sequence is CASSLGLGRETQYF. CDR3 sequence (DNA): TGTGCCAGCAGCTTAGGGCTAGGGAGAGAGACCCAGTACTTC.

The chain uses TRBV28 and TRBJ2-1, with 8 bases that match TRBD2. Germline CDR1 and CDR2: MDHEN and SYDVKM. The CDR3 covers 16 residues. V shed 8 bases and J 6 bases; nucleotides not matched to a gene: 15. The CDR3 DNA reads TGTGCCAGCTCCTTAACCGGCAGCGGGAGACCCAATGAGCAGTTCTTC. Residues: CASSLTGSGRPNEQFF.

This chain joins TRBV6-2 or TRBV6-3 and TRBJ1-5; no firm D call. V gave up 2 bases and J gave up 7 bases, with 9 bases separating them. CDR3 length equals 13 residues. CDR1 and CDR2 (germline): MNHEY, SVGEGT. The CDR3 region is CASSYMGGQPQHF. DNA for the CDR3: TGTGCCAGCAGTTACATGGGAGGGCAGCCCCAGCATTTT.

CDR3 nucleotides: TGTGCCAGCAGGTTAACATACTCTGGGGCCAACGTCCTGACTTTC. Protein: CASRLTYSGANVLTF. The chain has TRBV2 and TRBJ2-6; no firm D call. CDR1 SNHLY and CDR2 FYNNEI come from the germline V gene. CDR3 size: 15 residues. Trimming took 6 bases from V and 0 from J, leaving 9 bases between them.

The V and J genes are TRBV7-9 and TRBJ2-5, with D perhaps TRBD1 or TRBD2 (5 bases each). This CDR3 has 13 amino acids. The V end lost 5 bases, the J end lost 5 bases, and 12 bases lay between the germline ends. The germline CDR1 and CDR2 sequences are SEHNR and FQNEAQ (reference sequence). The CDR3 region is CASSIGELETQYF. Here the CDR3 DNA reads TGTGCCAGCAGCATAGGGGAGTTGGAGACCCAGTACTTC.

The V gene is TRBV5-1, the J gene TRBJ2-3; perhaps TRBD2 as D (5 bases). The CDR3 sequence is 16 residues long. Germline V lookup: CDR1 SGHRS, CDR2 YFSETQ. Between the trimmed V and J ends, which lost 4 bases and 0 bases, there was a span of 15 bases. The CDR3 spells CASSPLAGASTDTQYF. The CDR3 DNA follows: TGCGCCAGCAGCCCGCTGGCGGGTGCTAGCACAGATACGCAGTATTTT.

The chain combines TRBV10-3 with TRBJ2-7, with a weak D call TRBD1 (5 bases). Looked up from germline, CDR1 is ENHRY and CDR2 is SYGVKD. The ends were cut back, 10 bases at V and 7 bases at J, with 14 bases in the middle. The CDR3 runs to 11 residues. The CDR3 nucleotides read TGTGCCACCTCGCAGGGTGGGGAGCAGTACTTC. Protein product: CATSQGGEQYF.